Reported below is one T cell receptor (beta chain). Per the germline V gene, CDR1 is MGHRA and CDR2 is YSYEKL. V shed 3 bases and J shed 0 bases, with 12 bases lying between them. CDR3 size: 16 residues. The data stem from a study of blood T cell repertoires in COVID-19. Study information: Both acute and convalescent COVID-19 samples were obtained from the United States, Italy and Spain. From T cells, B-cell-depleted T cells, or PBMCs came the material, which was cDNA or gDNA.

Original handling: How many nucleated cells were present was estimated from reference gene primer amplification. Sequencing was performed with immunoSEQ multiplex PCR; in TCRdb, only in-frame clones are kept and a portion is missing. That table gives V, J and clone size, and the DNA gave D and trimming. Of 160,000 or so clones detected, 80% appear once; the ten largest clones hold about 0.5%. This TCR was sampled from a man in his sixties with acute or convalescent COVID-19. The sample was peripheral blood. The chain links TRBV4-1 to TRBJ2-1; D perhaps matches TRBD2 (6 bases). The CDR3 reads CASSHVSGSSYNEQFF. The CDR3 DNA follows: TGCGCCAGCAGCCATGTTAGCGGCAGCTCCTACAATGAGCAGTTCTTC.